What follows are 2 T cell receptor beta chains derived from one specimen sequenced in a study of glioma-infiltrating T cells after dendritic cell vaccination. Produced via immunoSEQ multiplex PCR; TCRdb's table is partial and in-frame only. The sample lists over 70,000 clones, roughly four fifths occurring once. Specimen: blood, collected before dendritic cell vaccination. These TCRs come from a human donor with glioblastoma.

CDR3 region: CASSMIRGTEAFF. The CDR3 coding sequence is TGTGCCAGTAGTATGATTAGGGGGACTGAAGCTTTCTTT. The chain couples TRBV19 to TRBJ1-1; possible D gene TRBD1, 6 bases. Per germline, CDR1 LNHDA and CDR2 SQIVND (reference sequence). Trimming took off 3 bases at V and 5 bases at J, with 10 bases between the two ends. This CDR3 is built from 13 residues.

V usage is TRBV25-1 and J usage is TRBJ2-5; 9 nucleotides match TRBD1. Germline V gene sequence: CDR1 MGHDK, CDR2 SYGVNS. Losses at the gene ends were 8 bases for V and 7 bases for J; bases not matched to a gene: 8. This CDR3 has 13 residues. The CDR3: CASGTGGSGTQYF. CDR3 DNA sequence: TGTGCCAGCGGAACAGGGGGCTCTGGGACCCAGTACTTC.